This T cell receptor (beta chain) came from a study of early T cells in non-severe SARS-CoV-2 infection (dated by TCRdb to the early 2020s). Regarding the study in general: TCR sequencing used bulk RNA from unsorted whole blood, so alpha and beta chains could not be paired.

This clonotype was seen a handful of times. Its recognized antigen is unknown. Per-base qualities were not stored, and no clone one base away is much larger. From the germline V gene (reference sequence), CDR1 is SEHNR and CDR2 is FQNEAQ. From the cysteine through the phenylalanine, the CDR3 covers 15 amino acids. Of all the DNA, just the CDR3 is kept, 45 bases in frame from base 1. Relative to germline, V is 3 bases shorter and J is 5 bases shorter, with 16 bases between their ends. What the work shows at the level of the full study, not this receptor alone: VDJdb matching was skewed toward anti-spike CD8 responses and likely underestimated virus-specific expansions, missing private and CD4 specificities.

The method behind the library was 5' RACE. The run used a NextSeq 500. Unique molecular identifiers were attached to individual cDNA molecules in the TCR library protocol so that sequencing error and PCR bias could be corrected. TCR alpha and beta chains were both sequenced, and the abundances of alpha and beta sequences in each sample were closely correlated with each other. Per the source publication's procedure: Decombinator V4 was used to annotate the V gene, J gene and CDR3 of the TCR sequences. TCRs were defined as expanded if a significant change between any two time points was detected under a Poisson model with p below 0.0001. TCR abundances were normalised to the total number of TCRs sequenced per sample and were expressed as counts per million. TRAV1-2 paired with TRAJ12, TRAJ20 or TRAJ33 defined MAIT TCRs, while TRAV10 paired with TRAJ18 defined iNKT TCRs. VDJdb, accessed 1 November 2021, was searched for CMV, EBV and SARS-CoV-2 annotated TCRs, excluding TCRs annotated for multiple antigens. The public reads were reprocessed in TCRdb via fastp at Q25 and MiXCR, keeping in-frame beta chains. Under each unique CDR3 protein, matching rows form one entry showing the most common genes and DNA. The V and J calls shown here were made by TCRdb, not taken from the authors' results. Across this sample there are 60,000 to 75,000 distinct CDR3 sequences, with 9% to 15% seen only once. The ten largest make up about 4.2% of the sample.

The study was a case-control design nested within a healthcare worker cohort in London, UK, with weekly nasopharyngeal swab PCR tests and blood sampling. Between 23 and 31 March 2020, the week of the UK lockdown, healthcare workers were enrolled and then followed up weekly for as long as 16 weeks. The chain was built from TRBV7-9 and TRBJ1-2; tentative D gene TRBD1, with 6 bases matching. The sequencing input was whole blood. This clonotype was obtained from an adult who was a healthcare worker with PCR-confirmed SARS-CoV-2 infection or an uninfected control (not recorded which). Read as DNA, the sequence is TGTGCCAGCAGCTTTCTCGACAGGCTGACTTATGGCTACACCTTC. Its translation is CASSFLDRLTYGYTF.